This T cell receptor beta chain was retrieved from a study of T cell clonality in common variable immunodeficiency. This clone was found many times. Its target is unknown. Read coverage stops 3 residues before the CDR3 terminus; the germline J gene supplies the remainder. Repertoires were generated with immunoSEQ multiplex PCR, while TCRdb's copy carries only in-frame clones and drops some. The data show more than 65,000 clones, with none appearing a single time. General study points: Links between repertoire features and CVID complications were heterogeneity-limited.

The CDR3 has 13 residues. Germline assignment: CDR1 SGHTA and CDR2 FQGTGA. The clonotype originates from a person between 18 and 70 years old in good health. The V gene is TRBV7-3, the J gene TRBJ2-3, with a weak D call TRBD1 (6 bases). Sequencing input: peripheral blood mononuclear cells. The sequenced CDR3 bases are TGTGCCAGCAGCTTAGGGGGCCCGACCCCG. It specifies CASSLGGPTP. The whole CDR3 reads CASSLGGPTPQYF.